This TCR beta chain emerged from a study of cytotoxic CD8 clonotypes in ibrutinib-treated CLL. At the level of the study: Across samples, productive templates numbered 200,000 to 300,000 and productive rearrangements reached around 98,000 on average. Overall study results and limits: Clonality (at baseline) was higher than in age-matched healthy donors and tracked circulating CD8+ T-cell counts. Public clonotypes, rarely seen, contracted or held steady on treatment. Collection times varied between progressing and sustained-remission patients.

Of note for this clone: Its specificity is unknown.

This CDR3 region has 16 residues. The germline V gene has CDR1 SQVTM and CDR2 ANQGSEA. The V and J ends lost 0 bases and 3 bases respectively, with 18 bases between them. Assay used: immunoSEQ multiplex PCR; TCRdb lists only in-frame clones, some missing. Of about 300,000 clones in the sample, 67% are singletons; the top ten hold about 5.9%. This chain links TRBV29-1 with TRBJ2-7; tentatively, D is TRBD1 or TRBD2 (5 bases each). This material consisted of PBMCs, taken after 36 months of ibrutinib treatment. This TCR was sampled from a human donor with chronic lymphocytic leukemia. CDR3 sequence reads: CSVEDLVGAKGYEQYF. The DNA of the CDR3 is TGCAGCGTTGAAGATTTGGTCGGGGCAAAGGGCTACGAGCAGTACTTC.